Here is one T cell receptor beta chain with its context. The sample belongs to a study of blood T cell repertoires in COVID-19. On the study more broadly: The United States, Italy and Spain supplied acute and convalescent COVID-19 samples. The cDNA or gDNA used as material had been derived from T cells, B-cell-depleted T cells, or PBMCs.

Source study methods: Using reference gene primer amplification, nucleated cell counts were estimated. This table comes from immunoSEQ multiplex PCR, and its TCRdb copy is limited to in-frame clones, with some not included. That table gives V, J and clone size, and the DNA gave D and trimming. This sample has about 110,000 clones, with around 90% found just once. The junction had 5 bases not matched to a gene; V was cut back by 0 bases and J by 3 bases. Germline CDR1 MRHNA, CDR2 SNTAGT. The CDR3 sequence is 16 residues long. This receptor was obtained from a woman in her 50s with acute or convalescent COVID-19. The source material was peripheral blood. The J gene is TRBJ2-1, the V gene TRBV6-4; 7 bases match TRBD2. CDR3 sequence (DNA): TGTGCCAGCAGTGACTCCACCGGGAGGATCTACAATGAGCAGTTCTTC. Its protein product is CASSDSTGRIYNEQFF.